This T cell receptor beta chain derives from a study of cytomegalovirus exposure and HLA in healthy donors. Losses at the gene ends were 0 bases for V and 3 bases for J; bases not matched to a gene: 14. The germline V gene has CDR1 ENHRY and CDR2 SYGVKD. The CDR3 totals 19 residues. PCR was performed using 60 Vbeta and 13 Jbeta primers. Assay used: immunoSEQ multiplex PCR; TCRdb lists only in-frame clones, some missing. This sample's table reports more than 70,000 clones. The sequenced sample consisted of PBMCs. The chain recombines TRBV10-3 with TRBJ1-1; 9 bases map to TRBD1. The TCR originated in a woman in her fifties or sixties in good health and CMV-seronegative. CDR3 amino acids: CAISESVGEGQGLYTEAFF. The CDR3 nucleotides read TGTGCCATCAGTGAGTCCGTCGGGGAGGGACAGGGTCTCTACACTGAAGCTTTCTTT.